These 25 T cell receptor beta chains share one sample of origin, sequenced in a study of T cells after yellow fever vaccination. One entry per CDR3 protein results from TCRdb running MiXCR on the 5' RACE reads. The sample includes about 240,000 distinct CDR3 sequences, 6% to 7.5% of them seen just once. The source was CD4+ T cells sorted from PBMCs, collected 15 days after the yellow fever booster vaccination. The origin of the receptors is a man aged 30 to 39 who received the YFV17D yellow fever vaccine.

This clonotype was seen ten or more times. The rearrangement uses TRBV7-2 and TRBJ1-1; D is unresolved. The V and J ends lost 3 bases and 3 bases respectively, with 5 bases between them. There are 12 residues in the CDR3. The V gene's germline CDR1 is SGHTA and CDR2 FQGNSA. CDR3 protein: CASSLRDTEAFF. CDR3 in DNA: TGTGCCAGCAGCTTGAGGGACACTGAAGCTTTCTTT.

This clonotype was counted ten times or more. The chain has TRBV20-1 and TRBJ2-7; 7 positions match TRBD2. The length of the CDR3 is 12 residues. Trimming cost V 3 bases and J 2 bases; bases outside gene matches: 1. Germline V gene lookup returns CDR1 DFQATT and CDR2 SNEGSKA (reference sequence). CDR3 coding DNA: TGCAGTGCTAGCGGGGGGACCTACGAGCAGTACTTC. As protein: CSASGGTYEQYF.

This clonotype showed up many times. V gene TRBV7-2 combines with J gene TRBJ2-7; D perhaps matches TRBD2 (5 bases). The CDR3 sequence is 15 residues long. Germline V CDR1 and CDR2: SGHTA, FQGNSA. The V and J ends lost 3 bases and 2 bases respectively, with 14 bases between them. The CDR3 bases are TGTGCCAGCAGCTTCACAGCGGAATACACCTACGAGCAGTACTTC. Protein sequence: CASSFTAEYTYEQYF.

The gene calls are TRBV7-8 and TRBJ1-1, with TRBD1 as a possible D gene (6 bases). This CDR3 has 16 residues. Germline V gives CDR1 SGHVS, CDR2 FQNEAQ. The V and J ends lost 0 bases and 0 bases respectively, with 11 bases between them. CDR3 in DNA: TGTGCCAGCAGCTTAGCGCAGGGGAGGATGAACACTGAAGCTTTCTTT. Translated, it gives CASSLAQGRMNTEAFF. Filled out from reference TRBV7-8 and TRBJ1-1, the complete variable domain reads GAGVSQSPRYKVAKRGQDVALRCDPISGHVSLFWYQQALGQGPEFLTYFQNEAQLDKSGLPSDRFFAERPEGSVSTLKIQRTQQEDSAVYLCASSLAQGRMNTEAFFGQGTRLTVV.

This clonotype came up a few times. The chain links TRBV7-9 to TRBJ2-7; 13 bases agree with TRBD2. V was pared by 3 bases and J by 7 bases, with 3 bases of the junction left unmatched. Germline loops: CDR1 SEHNR, CDR2 FQNEAQ (reference sequence). This CDR3 has 14 residues. The CDR3 DNA sequence: TGTGCCAGCAGCTTTACTAGCGGGAGGGGTGAGCAGTACTTC. This translates into CASSFTSGRGEQYF.

V usage is TRBV3-1 and J usage is TRBJ2-7, with 9 bases fitting TRBD2. V was clipped by 6 bases and J by 6 bases; unmatched bases: 6. The V gene's germline CDR1 is LGHDT and CDR2 YNNKEL (reference sequence). This CDR3 contains 13 residues. The CDR3 DNA follows: TGTGCCAGCAGGGGGAGACTAGCGGTCGAGCAGTACTTC. Amino acids: CASRGRLAVEQYF.

This clonotype was counted between two and nine times. The V call is TRBV20-1, the J call TRBJ2-2; D is uncertain. The CDR3 totals 13 residues. CDR1 and CDR2 from the germline V gene are DFQATT and SNEGSKA (reference sequence). The ends were cut back, 0 bases at V and 7 bases at J, with 9 bases in the middle. CDR3 in amino acids: CSAREWKDGELFF. CDR3 nucleotide sequence: TGCAGTGCTAGAGAGTGGAAAGACGGGGAGCTGTTTTTT.

This clonotype was found a few times. As DNA, the CDR3 is TGCGCCAGCAGCTTGGGAACAGGGGTCACAGATACGCAGTATTTT. Translated, it gives CASSLGTGVTDTQYF. This chain links TRBV5-1 with TRBJ2-3, with TRBD1 identical over 7 bases. Germline CDR1 SGHRS, CDR2 YFSETQ. The CDR3 spans 15 residues. V dropped 0 bases and J dropped 2; count of bases not matched to a gene: 3. Full variable domain (remainder filled in from reference TRBV5-1 and TRBJ2-3): KAGVTQTPRYLIKTRGQQVTLSCSPISGHRSVSWYQQTPGQGLQFLFEYFSETQRNKGNFPGRFSGRQFSNSRSEMNVSTLELGDSALYLCASSLGTGVTDTQYFGPGTRLTVL.

This clonotype was recorded a few times. This sequence joins TRBV27 and TRBJ2-5; no clear D gene. Germline values: CDR1 MNHEY, CDR2 SMNVEV (reference sequence). This CDR3 is built from 13 residues. With 1 base removed from V and 5 bases from J, the gap between germline ends came to 8 bases. The CDR3 region has the DNA TGTGCCAGCAGTTTATTGAATCGGGAGACCCAGTACTTC. It yields the protein CASSLLNRETQYF.

V usage is TRBV6-2 or TRBV6-3 and J usage is TRBJ2-1; D is unresolved. V gave up 7 bases and J gave up 9 bases, with 10 bases separating them. The V gene's germline CDR1 is MNHEY and CDR2 SVGEGT. The length of the CDR3 is 11 residues. Written as DNA, the CDR3 is TGTGCCAGCATCAGCATCGGTGAGCAGTTCTTC. Its protein is CASISIGEQFF.

This clonotype came up many times. The J gene is TRBJ2-1, the V gene TRBV7-9, with D perhaps assigned TRBD1 or TRBD2 (5 bases each). V was trimmed by 1 base and J by 8 bases, leaving 18 bases between them. This CDR3 is 16 amino acids long. Germline loops: CDR1 SEHNR, CDR2 FQNEAQ (reference sequence). CDR3 amino acids: CASSLGLVKGTDEQFF. The CDR3 region has the DNA TGTGCCAGCAGCTTAGGTCTTGTGAAGGGGACCGATGAGCAGTTCTTC.

Worth noting for this clonotype: One end of the junction is discordant with germline, which a read error may explain. The chain joins TRBV7-9 to TRBJ2-3, with 11 bases matching TRBD2. This CDR3 has 16 residues. Per germline, CDR1 SEHNR and CDR2 FQNEAQ (reference sequence). The CDR3 coding sequence is TGTGCCCGCAGACCCCCTAGCGGGAGGCGGACAGATACGCAGTATTTT. Its protein is CARRPPSGRRTDTQYF.

This clonotype was recorded at least ten times. This chain connects TRBV5-1 to TRBJ2-7; TRBD1 matches 9 bases. Germline V gene sequence: CDR1 SGHRS, CDR2 YFSETQ. V lost 4 bases, J lost 4 bases, and 6 bases stayed unmatched. The CDR3 is made up of 14 amino acids. CDR3 residues: CASSRGQGWYEQYF. The CDR3 coding sequence is TGCGCCAGCAGCCGGGGACAGGGTTGGTACGAGCAGTACTTC.

The table lists this clonotype with many counts. The chain uses TRBV7-2 and TRBJ2-3; 9 bases are shared with TRBD2. The CDR3 has 16 residues. Trimming took 1 base from V and 6 from J; bases not matched to a gene: 8. Germline CDR1 SGHTA, CDR2 FQGNSA. The CDR3 DNA sequence: TGTGCCAGCAGCTTAGGCGCGGGAGGGTCCATGGATACGCAGTATTTT. Amino acids: CASSLGAGGSMDTQYF. The variable domain in full, with the rest retrieved from reference TRBV7-2 and TRBJ2-3, is GAGVSQSPSNKVTEKGKDVELRCDPISGHTALYWYRQSLGQGLEFLIYFQGNSAPDKSGLPSDRFSAERTGGSVSTLTIQRTQQEDSAVYLCASSLGAGGSMDTQYFGPGTRLTVL.

This clonotype was seen repeatedly, ten times or more. This chain connects TRBV6-2 or TRBV6-3 to TRBJ2-2, with TRBD2 matching 10 bases. Trimming removed 4 bases from V and 3 bases from J; junction bases left unmatched: 2. CDR3 length equals 15 residues. CDR1 is MNHEY and CDR2 is SVGEGT in the germline V gene. CDR3 in DNA: TGTGCCAGCAGTTGGCTAGCGGGAGACACCGGGGAGCTGTTTTTT. This gives the protein CASSWLAGDTGELFF.

This clonotype was seen ten or more times. The chain links TRBV20-1 to TRBJ2-5; D might be TRBD2 (6 bases). Trimming pared 3 bases from V and 7 bases from J, leaving 21 bases between. The CDR3 runs 15 residues. Germline lookup yields CDR1 DFQATT and CDR2 SNEGSKA (reference sequence). The CDR3 sequence is CSASIAGGNRGTQYF. CDR3 in DNA: TGCAGTGCTAGCATTGCCGGGGGAAACCGGGGGACCCAGTACTTC.

This clonotype occurred many times. The rearrangement uses TRBV7-3 and TRBJ2-2; unclear D gene. CDR3 length: 14 residues. With 0 bases removed from V and 4 bases from J, the gap between germline ends came to 6 bases. Germline V gene lookup returns CDR1 SGHTA and CDR2 FQGTGA. Here the CDR3 reads CASSLTGRTGELFF. DNA for the CDR3: TGTGCCAGCAGCTTAACAGGCCGCACCGGGGAGCTGTTTTTT.

The table lists this clonotype with many counts. The V gene is TRBV20-1, the J gene TRBJ2-1; D may be TRBD1 or TRBD2 (6 bases each). This CDR3 region has 14 residues. Deletions cut 3 bases from V and 7 bases from J, with 16 bases between. Per germline, CDR1 DFQATT and CDR2 SNEGSKA (reference sequence). In DNA, the CDR3 is TGCAGTGCTAGGGGGGGCACAGGGAGGAATGAGCAGTTCTTC. Translated: CSARGGTGRNEQFF.

This clonotype came up a few times. This chain connects TRBV18 to TRBJ2-3, with D possibly being TRBD1 or TRBD2 (6 bases each). Deletions cut 4 bases from V and 1 base from J, with 15 bases between. The CDR3 sequence is 16 residues long. Germline V gene data show CDR1 as KGHSH and CDR2 as LQKENI. CDR3 in amino acids: CASSQPWGAGTDTQYF. The CDR3 DNA is TGTGCCAGCTCACAACCTTGGGGGGCTGGCACAGATACGCAGTATTTT.

This clonotype was counted ten times or more. J is TRBJ2-1 and V is TRBV5-6; possible D gene TRBD2, 5 bases. There are 12 residues in the CDR3. V lost 0 bases to trimming and J lost 10 bases, with 8 bases between them. The germline gives CDR1 SGHDT, CDR2 YYEEEE. The CDR3 loop reads CASSLASGEQFF. The CDR3 DNA sequence: TGTGCCAGCAGCTTGGCCTCGGGGGAGCAGTTCTTC. The full variable domain, completed using reference TRBV5-6 and TRBJ2-1, is DAGVTQSPTHLIKTRGQQVTLRCSPKSGHDTVSWYQQALGQGPQFIFQYYEEEERQRGNFPDRFSGHQFPNYSSELNVNALLLGDSALYLCASSLASGEQFFGPGTRLTVL.

The V gene is TRBV20-1, the J gene TRBJ2-1; the match to TRBD2 covers 12 bases. The CDR3 length is 14 residues. The germline CDR1 and CDR2 sequences are DFQATT and SNEGSKA (reference sequence). J was trimmed by 6 bases and V by 3 bases; bases with no gene match: 3. This CDR3 reads CSARTSGRANEQFF. As DNA, the CDR3 is TGCAGTGCTAGGACTAGCGGGAGAGCCAATGAGCAGTTCTTC.

The sample holds many counts of this clonotype. The chain has TRBV7-2 and TRBJ2-3, with D possibly TRBD1 on 5 matching bases. The germline gives CDR1 SGHTA, CDR2 FQGNSA. CDR3 length: 13 residues. Deletions cut 3 bases from V and 9 bases from J, with 13 bases between. CDR3 amino acids: CASSFGGAGTQYF. The CDR3 nucleotides read TGTGCCAGCAGCTTTGGCGGCGCAGGGACGCAGTATTTT.

This clonotype was recorded a few times. A read error is possible here, since a much larger clone lies one base away. The rearrangement joins TRBV20-1 to TRBJ2-7; 9 bases fit TRBD2. In germline, CDR1 is DFQATT, CDR2 SNEGSKA (reference sequence). The CDR3 consists of 16 residues. The CDR3 DNA is TGCTGTGCTAGAGATCCGGCGGGAGGGGACTCCTACGAGCAGTACTTC. This encodes CCARDPAGGDSYEQYF.

This clonotype occurred a few times. This chain links TRBV3-1 with TRBJ2-7; D not certain. Germline assignment: CDR1 LGHDT and CDR2 YNNKEL (reference sequence). This CDR3 is built from 11 residues. Trimming took off 5 bases at V and 6 bases at J, with 8 bases between the two ends. The chain's CDR3 is CASSASAEQYF. In DNA form, the CDR3 reads TGTGCCAGCAGCGCCAGCGCCGAGCAGTACTTC.

With respect to this clonotype: This may arise from a read error, as a much more abundant clone is one base away. The rearrangement uses TRBV5-4 and TRBJ2-7; 14 bases are a match to TRBD2. The ends lost 2 bases at V and 6 bases at J; junction bases unmatched: 1. Germline V gene data show CDR1 as SGHNT and CDR2 as YYREEE (reference sequence). There are 14 residues in the CDR3. CDR3 in DNA: TGTGCCAGCAGCTTAGGACTAGCGGGAGGCGAGCAGTACTTC. The encoded protein is CASSLGLAGGEQYF.